The entry that follows covers one T cell receptor beta chain sequence. The ends were cut back, 10 bases at V and 1 base at J, with 22 bases in the middle. This CDR3 is built from 16 residues. Germline assignment: CDR1 WSHSY and CDR2 SAAADI. TCRdb's copy holds only in-frame clones and misses some; the assay was immunoSEQ multiplex PCR. The data show about 140,000 clones, just under 90% seen once. This sample is part of a study of blood T cell repertoires in COVID-19. Study-wide context: COVID-19 samples from acute and convalescent phases originated in the United States, Italy and Spain.

The chain carries TRBV10-2 and TRBJ1-1; D perhaps matches TRBD1 (6 bases). This receptor was taken from an elderly woman with acute or convalescent COVID-19. The sequenced sample was peripheral blood. CDR3 in amino acids: CATTPWGGDWNTEAFF. CDR3 DNA sequence: TGCGCCACCACCCCCTGGGGGGGCGATTGGAACACTGAAGCTTTCTTT.